This is a list of T cell receptor beta chains from one sample in a study of cytomegalovirus exposure and HLA in healthy donors. Sequenced by immunoSEQ multiplex PCR; TCRdb stores in-frame clones only, minus some. Found here are around 190,000 clones, around nine tenths of them singletons; the top ten hold roughly 6.6%. The sample was PBMCs. The receptors come from a man in his thirties or forties in good health and CMV-seropositive. Both conserved end residues are part of each CDR3. D genes are given only for firm matches. Only some rows state a clone size, as once, few, many or a class for expanded clones.

V gene	clone size	J gene	D gene	CDR3 protein	CDR3 DNA
TRBV5-1	once	TRBJ2-7	NA	CASSLKGYEQYF	TGCGCCAGCAGCTTGAAGGGCTACGAGCAGTACTTC
TRBV5-1	NA	TRBJ2-3	NA	CASSILQGSTDTQYF	TGCGCCAGCAGCATACTACAGGGTAGCACAGATACGCAGTATTTT
TRBV4-1	NA	TRBJ2-1	NA	CASSRIHRGGYNEQFF	TGCGCCAGCAGCCGAATCCACAGGGGAGGCTACAATGAGCAGTTCTTC
TRBV6-5	NA	TRBJ1-3	NA	CASSKRGNTIYF	TGTGCCAGCAGTAAACGGGGAAACACCATATATTTT
TRBV6-5	NA	TRBJ1-2	NA	CASSFGRGDGYTF	TGTGCCAGCAGTTTCGGTCGAGGGGATGGCTACACCTTC
TRBV19	NA	TRBJ2-2	NA	CASSMPPSTGELFF	TGTGCCAGTAGTATGCCCCCGAGCACCGGGGAGCTGTTTTTT
TRBV13	NA	TRBJ2-1	TRBD1	CASSSPGQGRNEQFF	TGTGCCAGCAGCTCTCCGGGACAGGGTAGAAATGAGCAGTTCTTC
TRBV6-5	once	TRBJ1-5	TRBD1	CASSRDRGVNQPQHF	TGTGCCAGCAGTCGGGACAGGGGGGTTAATCAGCCCCAGCATTTT
TRBV29-1	NA	TRBJ2-1	NA	CSVAFGRVGEQFF	TGCAGCGTTGCATTCGGCAGGGTCGGTGAGCAGTTCTTC
TRBV9	NA	TRBJ2-5	NA	CASSATGGYNQETQYF	TGTGCCAGCAGCGCCACTGGGGGATACAACCAAGAGACCCAGTACTTC
TRBV6-6	NA	TRBJ2-7	NA	CASGAELAAYEQYF	TGTGCCAGCGGGGCGGAACTAGCTGCTTACGAGCAGTACTTC
TRBV2	NA	TRBJ2-1	TRBD2	CAGERLAGGEQFF	TGTGCCGGGGAAAGGCTAGCGGGCGGGGAGCAGTTCTTC
TRBV6-1	NA	TRBJ1-2	TRBD1	CASSPDRVDYGYTF	TGTGCCAGCAGCCCCGACAGGGTCGACTATGGCTACACCTTC
TRBV9	NA	TRBJ2-5	NA	CASSVGDTVKETQYF	TGTGCCAGCAGCGTGGGGGACACGGTGAAAGAGACCCAGTACTTC
TRBV2	once	TRBJ2-3	TRBD2	CASTSNWGGDTQYF	TGTGCCAGCACCAGTAACTGGGGAGGGGATACGCAGTATTTT
TRBV5-1	few	TRBJ1-2	TRBD1	CASSSSGTGEGYTF	TGCGCCAGCAGCTCGTCCGGGACAGGGGAGGGCTACACCTTC
TRBV9	NA	TRBJ2-2	TRBD2	CASSPWGLGGTGELFF	TGTGCCAGCAGCCCGTGGGGACTAGGCGGAACCGGGGAGCTGTTTTTT
TRBV2	NA	TRBJ2-2	TRBD1	CASKGQGTTGELFF	TGTGCCAGCAAAGGACAGGGGACCACCGGGGAGCTGTTTTTT
TRBV7-2	NA	TRBJ1-2	NA	CASSLDVRLGYGYTF	TGTGCCAGCAGCTTAGACGTCAGGCTAGGCTATGGCTACACCTTC
TRBV6-5	NA	TRBJ2-5	TRBD1	CASTSRGSQETQYF	TGTGCCAGCACCTCCAGGGGGTCACAAGAGACCCAGTACTTC
TRBV6-1	once	TRBJ2-3	NA	CASSERPIDTQYF	TGTGCCAGCAGTGAAAGGCCGATAGATACGCAGTATTTT
TRBV30	NA	TRBJ1-4	NA	CALRGGTNEKLFF	TGTGCCCTCCGGGGCGGAACTAATGAAAAACTGTTTTTT
TRBV15	NA	TRBJ1-1	NA	CATSRTRDTEAFF	TGTGCCACCAGCAGAACAAGGGACACTGAAGCTTTCTTT
TRBV28	NA	TRBJ1-5	NA	CASSLGVGLYQPQHF	TGTGCCAGCAGTTTGGGGGTTGGGCTTTACCAGCCCCAGCATTTT
TRBV4-2	NA	TRBJ2-2	TRBD2	CASSQRLAGGWNTGELFF	TGTGCCAGCAGCCAGCGACTAGCGGGAGGATGGAACACCGGGGAGCTGTTTTTT
TRBV6-1	NA	TRBJ1-5	TRBD1	CASSEQGEGNQPQHF	TGTGCCAGCAGCGAACAGGGGGAGGGCAATCAGCCCCAGCATTTT
TRBV6-5	NA	TRBJ1-1	NA	CASSYSSNMNTEAFF	TGTGCCAGCAGTTACTCGAGCAATATGAACACTGAAGCTTTCTTT
TRBV5-6	NA	TRBJ1-3	NA	CASSRAGSSGNTIYF	TGTGCCAGCAGTAGGGCAGGGAGCTCTGGAAACACCATATATTTT
TRBV10-3	NA	TRBJ2-5	TRBD1	CAISELTGEETQYF	TGTGCCATCAGTGAGCTCACAGGGGAAGAGACCCAGTACTTC
TRBV30	NA	TRBJ1-1	NA	CAWSAYRATEAFF	TGTGCCTGGAGTGCATATCGGGCCACTGAAGCTTTCTTT
TRBV9	NA	TRBJ2-1	TRBD2	CASSVVSSGGGNEQFF	TGTGCCAGCAGCGTAGTTTCTAGCGGGGGCGGGAATGAGCAGTTCTTC
TRBV5-1	NA	TRBJ2-3	NA	CASSSGGESTDTQYF	TGCGCCAGCAGCTCCGGCGGGGAAAGCACAGATACGCAGTATTTT
TRBV11-2	NA	TRBJ1-1	NA	CASSLDLGDGTEAFF	TGTGCCAGCAGCTTAGACTTGGGGGATGGCACTGAAGCTTTCTTT